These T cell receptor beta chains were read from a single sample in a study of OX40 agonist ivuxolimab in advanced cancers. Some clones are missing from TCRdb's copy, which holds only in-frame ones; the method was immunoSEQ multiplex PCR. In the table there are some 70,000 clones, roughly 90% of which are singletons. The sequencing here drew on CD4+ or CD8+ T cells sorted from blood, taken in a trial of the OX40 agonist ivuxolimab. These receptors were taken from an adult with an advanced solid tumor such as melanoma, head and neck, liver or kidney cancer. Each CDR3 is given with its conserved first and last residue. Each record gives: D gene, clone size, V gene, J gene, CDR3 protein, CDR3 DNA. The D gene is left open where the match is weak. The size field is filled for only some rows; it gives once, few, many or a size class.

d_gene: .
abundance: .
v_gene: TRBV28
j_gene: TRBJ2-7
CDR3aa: CASNFPTSPPYEQYF
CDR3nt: TGTGCCAGCAACTTCCCCACGAGTCCGCCATACGAGCAGTACTTC

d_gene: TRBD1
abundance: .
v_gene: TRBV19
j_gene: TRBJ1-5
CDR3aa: CASSGGTGTLRDSNQPQHF
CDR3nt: TGTGCCAGTAGTGGCGGGACAGGGACCTTGAGGGATAGCAATCAGCCCCAGCATTTT

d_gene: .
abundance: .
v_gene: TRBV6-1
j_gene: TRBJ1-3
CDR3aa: CASSEGLYSGSTLYF
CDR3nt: TGTGCCAGCAGTGAAGGACTTTACTCTGGAAGCACCTTATATTTT

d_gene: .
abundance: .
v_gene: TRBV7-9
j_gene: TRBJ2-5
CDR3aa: CASSLWTGYEETQYF
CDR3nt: TGTGCCAGCAGCTTATGGACGGGTTATGAAGAGACCCAGTACTTC

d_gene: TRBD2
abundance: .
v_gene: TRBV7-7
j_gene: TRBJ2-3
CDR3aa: CASSLDGGSSDTQYF
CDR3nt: TGTGCCAGCAGCTTAGATGGCGGGAGCTCAGATACGCAGTATTTT

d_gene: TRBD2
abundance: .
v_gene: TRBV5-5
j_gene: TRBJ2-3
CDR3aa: CASNLAGGQLNTQYF
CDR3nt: TGTGCCAGCAACTTAGCGGGGGGGCAATTGAATACGCAGTATTTT

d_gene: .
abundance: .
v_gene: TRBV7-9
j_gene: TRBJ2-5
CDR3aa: CASSLGSGVWETQYF
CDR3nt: TGTGCCAGCAGCTTAGGGTCCGGGGTGTGGGAGACCCAGTACTTC

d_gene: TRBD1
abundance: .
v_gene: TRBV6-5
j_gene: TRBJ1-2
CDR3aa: CASSKTGDYGYTF
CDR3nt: TGTGCCAGCAGTAAAACAGGGGACTATGGCTACACCTTC

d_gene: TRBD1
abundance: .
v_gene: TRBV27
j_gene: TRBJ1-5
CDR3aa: CASSLLPTGANQPQHF
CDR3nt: TGTGCCAGCAGTTTATTGCCGACAGGGGCCAATCAGCCCCAGCATTTT

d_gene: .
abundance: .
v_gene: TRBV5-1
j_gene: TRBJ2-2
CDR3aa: CASSVQGAGELFF
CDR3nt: TGCGCCAGCAGCGTACAGGGCGCCGGGGAGCTGTTTTTT

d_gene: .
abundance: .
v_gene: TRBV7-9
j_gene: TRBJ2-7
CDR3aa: CASSLPPNQNEQYF
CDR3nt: TGTGCCAGCAGCCTCCCCCCTAATCAGAACGAGCAGTACTTC

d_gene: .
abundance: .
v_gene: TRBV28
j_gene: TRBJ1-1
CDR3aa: CASTSRGTEAFF
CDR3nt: TGTGCCAGCACCAGCCGGGGCACTGAAGCTTTCTTT

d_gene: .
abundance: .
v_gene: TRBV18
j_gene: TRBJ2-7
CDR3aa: CASSPGQASSYEQYF
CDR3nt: TGTGCCAGCTCACCCGGACAAGCCAGCTCCTACGAGCAGTACTTC

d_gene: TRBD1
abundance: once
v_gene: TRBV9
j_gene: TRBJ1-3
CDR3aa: CAISLEADRVYGNTIYF
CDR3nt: TGTGCCATCAGCCTAGAGGCTGACAGGGTCTACGGAAACACCATATATTTT

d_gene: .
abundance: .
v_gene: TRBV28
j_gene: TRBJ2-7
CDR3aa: CASRPGGASTYEQYF
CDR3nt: TGTGCCAGCAGGCCCGGGGGAGCGTCAACCTACGAGCAGTACTTC

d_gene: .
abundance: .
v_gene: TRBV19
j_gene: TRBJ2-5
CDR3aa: CASKEGTQSGTQYF
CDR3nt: TGTGCCAGTAAGGAGGGGACCCAATCGGGGACCCAGTACTTC

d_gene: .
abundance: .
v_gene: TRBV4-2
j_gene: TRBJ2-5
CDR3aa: CASGQAARGSGTQYF
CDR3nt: TGTGCCAGCGGCCAAGCGGCGAGGGGCTCAGGGACCCAGTACTTC

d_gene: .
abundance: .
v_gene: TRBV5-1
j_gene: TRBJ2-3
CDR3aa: CASSLVEAGGTDTQYF
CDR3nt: TGCGCCAGCAGCTTGGTTGAGGCAGGGGGCACAGATACGCAGTATTTT

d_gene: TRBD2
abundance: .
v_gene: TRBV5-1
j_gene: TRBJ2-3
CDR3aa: CASMGGAGWADTQYF
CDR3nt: TGCGCCAGCATGGGGGGAGCGGGATGGGCAGATACGCAGTATTTT

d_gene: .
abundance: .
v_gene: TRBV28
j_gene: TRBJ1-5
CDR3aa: CASSKVTASNQPQHF
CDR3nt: TGTGCCAGCAGTAAGGTGACAGCCAGCAATCAGCCCCAGCATTTT

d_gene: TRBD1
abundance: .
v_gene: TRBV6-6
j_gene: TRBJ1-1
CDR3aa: CASSYQGAGTEAFF
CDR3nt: TGTGCCAGCAGTTACCAGGGGGCGGGTACTGAAGCTTTCTTT

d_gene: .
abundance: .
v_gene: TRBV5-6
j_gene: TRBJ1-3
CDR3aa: CASSPGILRNTIYF
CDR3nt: TGTGCCAGCAGCCCGGGAATTCTACGAAACACCATATATTTT

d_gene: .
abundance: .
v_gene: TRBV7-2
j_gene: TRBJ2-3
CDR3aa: CASRNRWSDTQYF
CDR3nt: TGTGCCAGCAGAAACCGGTGGTCAGATACGCAGTATTTT

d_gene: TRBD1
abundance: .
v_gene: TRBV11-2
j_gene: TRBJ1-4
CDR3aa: CASSPGQGGINEKLFF
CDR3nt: TGTGCCAGCAGCCCCGGACAGGGGGGGATTAATGAAAAACTGTTTTTT

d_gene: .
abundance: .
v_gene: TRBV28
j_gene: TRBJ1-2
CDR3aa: CASSLGDVNYGYTF
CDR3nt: TGTGCCAGCAGTTTAGGGGACGTGAACTATGGCTACACCTTC

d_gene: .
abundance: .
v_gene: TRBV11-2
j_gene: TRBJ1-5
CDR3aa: CASSDGSRPQHF
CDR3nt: TGTGCCAGCAGCGATGGATCGCGGCCCCAGCATTTT

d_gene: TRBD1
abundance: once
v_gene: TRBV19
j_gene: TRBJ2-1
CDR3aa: CASSIVGGDEQFF
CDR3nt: TGTGCCAGTAGTATAGTAGGGGGCGATGAGCAGTTCTTC

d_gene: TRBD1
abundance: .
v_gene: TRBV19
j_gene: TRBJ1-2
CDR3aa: CASSTDRGYGYTF
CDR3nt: TGTGCCAGTAGTACCGACAGGGGTTATGGCTACACCTTC

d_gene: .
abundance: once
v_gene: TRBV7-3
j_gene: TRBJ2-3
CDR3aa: CASSLTSSTDTQYF
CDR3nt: TGTGCCAGCAGCTTAACGTCGAGCACAGATACGCAGTATTTT

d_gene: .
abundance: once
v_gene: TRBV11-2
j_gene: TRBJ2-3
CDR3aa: CASSSGTLYTDTQYF
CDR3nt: TGTGCCAGCAGCTCGGGCACCCTCTACACAGATACGCAGTATTTT

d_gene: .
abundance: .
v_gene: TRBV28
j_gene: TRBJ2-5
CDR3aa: CASQYPGKETQYF
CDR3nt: TGTGCCAGCCAGTACCCCGGGAAAGAGACCCAGTACTTC

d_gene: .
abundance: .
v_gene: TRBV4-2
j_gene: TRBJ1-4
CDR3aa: CASSQDEGEKLFF
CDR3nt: TGTGCCAGCAGCCAAGATGAGGGTGAAAAACTGTTTTTT

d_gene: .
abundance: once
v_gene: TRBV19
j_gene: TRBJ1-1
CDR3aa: CASTGAATEAFF
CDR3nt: TGTGCCAGTACAGGGGCGGCCACTGAAGCTTTCTTT

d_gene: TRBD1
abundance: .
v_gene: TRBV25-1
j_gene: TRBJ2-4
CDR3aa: CASSELGTGGDIQYF
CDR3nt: TGTGCCAGCAGTGAATTGGGGACAGGGGGAGACATTCAGTACTTC

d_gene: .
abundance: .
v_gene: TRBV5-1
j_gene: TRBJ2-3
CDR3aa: CASDLGAPSTDTQYF
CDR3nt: TGCGCCAGCGACCTGGGTGCTCCAAGCACAGATACGCAGTATTTT

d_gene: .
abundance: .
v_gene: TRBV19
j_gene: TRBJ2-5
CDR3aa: CASSIDARWAASTQYF
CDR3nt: TGTGCCAGTAGTATAGACGCAAGATGGGCGGCAAGTACCCAGTACTTC

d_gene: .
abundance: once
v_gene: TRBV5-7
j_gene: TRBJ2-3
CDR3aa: CASSFTDTQYF
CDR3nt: TGTGCCAGCAGCTTCACAGATACGCAGTATTTT

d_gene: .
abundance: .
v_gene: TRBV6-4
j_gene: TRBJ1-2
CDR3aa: CASSDGYYGYTF
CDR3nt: TGTGCCAGCAGTGATGGTTATTATGGCTACACCTTC

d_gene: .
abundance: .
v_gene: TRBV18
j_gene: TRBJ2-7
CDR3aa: CASSSQEGFYEQYF
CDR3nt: TGTGCCAGCTCAAGCCAGGAGGGGTTCTACGAGCAGTACTTC

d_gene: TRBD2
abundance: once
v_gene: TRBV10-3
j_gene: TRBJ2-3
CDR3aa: CATTGTSGGPSTDTQYF
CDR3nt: TGTGCCACCACCGGGACTAGCGGGGGACCAAGCACAGATACGCAGTATTTT

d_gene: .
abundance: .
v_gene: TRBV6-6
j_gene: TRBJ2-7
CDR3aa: CASTFDRTYEQYF
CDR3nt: TGTGCCAGCACGTTCGACAGGACCTACGAGCAGTACTTC

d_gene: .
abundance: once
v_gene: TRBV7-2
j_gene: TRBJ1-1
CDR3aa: CASSRMGFGGTEAFF
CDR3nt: TGTGCCAGCAGCCGAATGGGGTTTGGGGGAACTGAAGCTTTCTTT

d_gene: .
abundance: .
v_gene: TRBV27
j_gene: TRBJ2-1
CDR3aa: CASHLTGRYNEQFF
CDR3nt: TGTGCCAGCCACTTGACTGGTCGGTACAATGAGCAGTTCTTC

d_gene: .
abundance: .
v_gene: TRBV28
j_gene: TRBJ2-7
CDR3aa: CASGLDGVYEQYF
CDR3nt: TGTGCCAGCGGATTAGACGGTGTCTACGAGCAGTACTTC

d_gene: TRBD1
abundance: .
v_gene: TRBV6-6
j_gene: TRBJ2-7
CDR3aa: CASSPGQGSSYEQYF
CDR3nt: TGTGCCAGCAGTCCCGGACAGGGGTCTTCCTACGAGCAGTACTTC

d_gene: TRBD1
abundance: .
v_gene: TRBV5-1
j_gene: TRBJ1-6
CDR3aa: CASSLEGQGYNSPLHF
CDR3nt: TGCGCCAGCAGCTTAGAGGGACAGGGCTATAATTCACCCCTCCACTTT

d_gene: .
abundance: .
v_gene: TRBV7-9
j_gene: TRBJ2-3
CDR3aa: CASSLGGDSTDTQYF
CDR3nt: TGTGCCAGCAGTCTCGGGGGAGATAGCACAGATACGCAGTATTTT

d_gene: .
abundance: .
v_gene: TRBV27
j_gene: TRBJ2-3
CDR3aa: CASSFHADTQYF
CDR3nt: TGTGCCAGCAGTTTTCACGCAGATACGCAGTATTTT

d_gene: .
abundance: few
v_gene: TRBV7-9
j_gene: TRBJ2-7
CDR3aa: CASSLRSYEQYF
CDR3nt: TGTGCCAGCAGCTTGCGCAGCTACGAGCAGTACTTC

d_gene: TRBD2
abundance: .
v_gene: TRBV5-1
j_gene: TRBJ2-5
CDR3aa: CASSSWRVGEGETQYF
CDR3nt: TGCGCCAGCAGCTCCTGGAGGGTAGGGGAGGGAGAGACCCAGTACTTC